This T cell receptor beta chain was identified in a study of cytomegalovirus exposure and HLA in healthy donors. Study results and limitations: Researchers counted 150 to 200 TCR beta chains as cytomegalovirus-associated. Cytomegalovirus status was reportedly diagnosed by the classifier with high specificity and sensitivity. In an earlier analysis, most TCR beta V segments were productive about 87% or about 30% of the time.

It was with 60 Vbeta and 13 Jbeta primers that the PCR ran. The assay was immunoSEQ multiplex PCR, and TCRdb's table has in-frame clones only and misses some. The sample has about 190,000 clones, roughly 74% seen once. Turning to this clone: What it binds is not known.

V shed 6 bases, J shed 2 bases, and the junction held 5 bases outside the gene matches. This CDR3 has 15 residues. Germline CDR1 is MNHEY and CDR2 is SVGAGI. Sequencing was carried out using PBMCs. This chain joins TRBV6-5 and TRBJ2-7; TRBD2 matches 12 bases. The TCR sequence derives from a woman in her twenties or thirties in good health and CMV-seropositive. Written as DNA, the CDR3 is TGTGCCAGCAGGCCTAGCGGGAGGGCACCCTACGAGCAGTACTTC. It codes for CASRPSGRAPYEQYF.